The rows below give T cell receptor beta chains drawn from one sample of a study of blood T cells in healthy people across ages. MiXCR, run by TCRdb on the 5' RACE reads, gives a single entry per CDR3 protein. Of about 1.8 million distinct CDR3 sequences in the sample, about 50% were seen once. The sample comprised blood. These receptors were collected from a woman in her 40s in good health. Each CDR3 is given with its conserved first and last residue. A D gene is named only where the DNA matches it firmly. Rows may omit the clone size; those that give it use once, few, many or a size class.

size: .; D: .; J: TRBJ1-6; V: TRBV6-5; DNA: TGTGCCAGCAGTTGGGGAATGGGATATAATTCACCCCTCCACTTT; CDR3: CASSWGMGYNSPLHF
size: .; D: TRBD1; J: TRBJ2-1; V: TRBV20-1; DNA: TGCAGTGCTAGTCGGACAGGGAAAGAGACCCAGTTCTTC; CDR3: CSASRTGKETQFF
size: few; D: TRBD1; J: TRBJ2-7; V: TRBV10-3; DNA: TGTGCCATCAGCTCCGGGACAGGGGGTCCCTACGAGCAGTACTTC; CDR3: CAISSGTGGPYEQYF
size: .; D: .; J: TRBJ2-1; V: TRBV5-1; DNA: TGCGCCAGCAGCTTGGAGAGCGCGACCGGAGGGCAGTTCTTC; CDR3: CASSLESATGGQFF
size: .; D: TRBD2; J: TRBJ2-1; V: TRBV12-3/TRBV12-4; DNA: TGTGCCAGCAGCGGGACTAGCGGGGGGGCCGACAATGAGCAGTTCTTC; CDR3: CASSGTSGGADNEQFF
size: few; D: .; J: TRBJ1-2; V: TRBV15; DNA: TGTGCCACCAGCAGAGAACACGGAAACTATGGCTACACCTTC; CDR3: CATSREHGNYGYTF
size: .; D: TRBD2; J: TRBJ2-1; V: TRBV6-5; DNA: TGTGCCAGCAATCCCCCAGCGGGGGGGCTCAATGAGCAGTTCTTC; CDR3: CASNPPAGGLNEQFF
size: .; D: TRBD1; J: TRBJ2-3; V: TRBV28; DNA: TGTGCCAGCAGTACCCGGACAGGCCCTGCAGATACGCAGTATTTT; CDR3: CASSTRTGPADTQYF
size: .; D: .; J: TRBJ1-4; V: TRBV6-6; DNA: TGTGCCAGCAGTTACTCGGGTAATGAAAAACTGTTTTTT; CDR3: CASSYSGNEKLFF
size: few; D: TRBD2; J: TRBJ2-5; V: TRBV7-2; DNA: TGTGCCAGCAGCTTGATAGCGGGGTTGGAGACCCAGTACTTC; CDR3: CASSLIAGLETQYF
size: .; D: .; J: TRBJ2-7; V: TRBV11-1; DNA: TGTGCCAGCACCGTGCAGGGGTACGAGCAGTACTTC; CDR3: CASTVQGYEQYF
size: .; D: TRBD1; J: TRBJ2-7; V: TRBV20-1; DNA: TGCAGTGCTAGAGATAGACCCACAGGGGACGAGCAGTACTTC; CDR3: CSARDRPTGDEQYF
size: .; D: .; J: TRBJ2-5; V: TRBV5-6; DNA: TGTGCCAGCAGCTTGGATTTGAGGGCAAAGACCCAGTACTTC; CDR3: CASSLDLRAKTQYF
size: .; D: TRBD1; J: TRBJ2-7; V: TRBV20-1; DNA: TGCAGTGCTAGAGAGGCGACAGGGACAAGCTCCTACGAGCAGTACTTC; CDR3: CSAREATGTSSYEQYF
size: .; D: .; J: TRBJ2-5; V: TRBV20-1; DNA: TGCGGAAAACAGGGTGGGGGGGAGACCCAGTACTTC; CDR3: CGKQGGGETQYF
size: .; D: .; J: TRBJ2-7; V: TRBV6-2/TRBV6-3; DNA: TGTGCCAGCAGTTTTTTCTTAGGACGGTCCTACGAGCAGTACTTC; CDR3: CASSFFLGRSYEQYF
size: .; D: .; J: TRBJ2-5; V: TRBV13; DNA: TGTGCCAGCAGCTCGACAGAAAACAATGAGCAGTACTTC; CDR3: CASSSTENNEQYF
size: .; D: .; J: TRBJ2-3; V: TRBV2; DNA: TGTGCCAGCAACACGAGGTCCGTCTCAGATACGCAGTATTTT; CDR3: CASNTRSVSDTQYF
size: .; D: TRBD2; J: TRBJ2-5; V: TRBV5-1; DNA: TGCGCCAGCAGCCACCCTAGCGGGGGGGCCCAAGAGACCCAGTACTTC; CDR3: CASSHPSGGAQETQYF
size: many; D: TRBD1; J: TRBJ2-5; V: TRBV5-1; DNA: TGTGCCAGCAGCTTGGGGACAGGGCAGGAGACCCAGTACTTC; CDR3: CASSLGTGQETQYF
size: few; D: .; J: TRBJ1-1; V: TRBV20-1; DNA: TGCAGTGCTAGAGATCTGCTGAACACTGAAGCTTTCTTT; CDR3: CSARDLLNTEAFF
size: few; D: TRBD2; J: TRBJ2-1; V: TRBV7-9; DNA: TGTGCCAGCAGCGACCCGCGCCTAGCGGGGGGGCGTAATGAGCAGTTCTTC; CDR3: CASSDPRLAGGRNEQFF
size: few; D: TRBD1; J: TRBJ2-7; V: TRBV6-5; DNA: TGTGCCAGCAGTCAGAGACAGGGCCTACACGAGCAGTACTTC; CDR3: CASSQRQGLHEQYF
size: .; D: .; J: TRBJ2-3; V: TRBV7-2; DNA: TGTGCCAACAGCTTAGCGCCGGGAATGAGCACAGATACGCAGTATTTT; CDR3: CANSLAPGMSTDTQYF
size: .; D: .; J: TRBJ2-7; V: TRBV6-1; DNA: TGTGCCAGCAGTGCGCAGTGGGGGGACTACGAGCAGTACTTC; CDR3: CASSAQWGDYEQYF
size: .; D: TRBD2; J: TRBJ2-7; V: TRBV6-1; DNA: TGTGCCAGCAGTGAAAAGCGGGGGGGCGAGAACGAGCAGTACTTC; CDR3: CASSEKRGGENEQYF
size: .; D: TRBD2; J: TRBJ2-1; V: TRBV12-3/TRBV12-4; DNA: TGTGCCAGCAGTTTGGGACTAGCGGGGGGGCCATCTGAGCAGTTCTTC; CDR3: CASSLGLAGGPSEQFF
size: .; D: TRBD1; J: TRBJ2-1; V: TRBV28; DNA: TGTGCCAGCAGGACCACCGGGACAGACGAGCAGTTCTTC; CDR3: CASRTTGTDEQFF
size: few; D: TRBD2; J: TRBJ2-5; V: TRBV2; DNA: TGTGCCAGCAGTGAAGCGCGGGGGTACGAGACCCAGTACTTC; CDR3: CASSEARGYETQYF
size: .; D: .; J: TRBJ2-1; V: TRBV28; DNA: TGTGCCAGCAGTCCGGACTTCAGGGAGCAGTTCTTC; CDR3: CASSPDFREQFF
size: .; D: TRBD2; J: TRBJ2-3; V: TRBV5-5; DNA: TGTGCCAGCAGCTTCGGACTAGCGGGGTATCGCACAGATACGCAGTATTTT; CDR3: CASSFGLAGYRTDTQYF
size: .; D: .; J: TRBJ2-5; V: TRBV3-1; DNA: TGTGCCAGCAGCCATCGGGGGAGATACCAAGAGACCCAGTACTTC; CDR3: CASSHRGRYQETQYF
size: .; D: .; J: TRBJ2-5; V: TRBV20-1; DNA: TGCAGTGCTACCTTAACTCAAGAGACCCAGTACTTC; CDR3: CSATLTQETQYF
size: .; D: TRBD2; J: TRBJ2-1; V: TRBV5-1; DNA: TGCGCCAGCAGCCTACAGGGACTAGGAAAAATCGGGATGACCTACAATGAGCAGTTCTTC; CDR3: CASSLQGLGKIGMTYNEQFF
size: few; D: .; J: TRBJ1-2; V: TRBV2; DNA: TGTGCCAGCCGAGACTGGGACGGTGGCTACACCTTC; CDR3: CASRDWDGGYTF
size: few; D: TRBD2; J: TRBJ2-3; V: TRBV10-3; DNA: TGTGCCAGAAACGCGGGGGGGCCTACAGATACGCAGTATTTT; CDR3: CARNAGGPTDTQYF
size: few; D: TRBD1; J: TRBJ2-5; V: TRBV14; DNA: TGTGCCAGCAGCCAAGAGGGGTTCCAGGGGGACGCAGAGACCCAGTACTTC; CDR3: CASSQEGFQGDAETQYF
size: .; D: .; J: TRBJ1-5; V: TRBV7-9; DNA: TGTGCCAGCAGCCCGAGTCGAAGTAGTCAGCCCCAGCATTTT; CDR3: CASSPSRSSQPQHF
size: .; D: .; J: TRBJ2-1; V: TRBV10-1; DNA: TGCGCCAGCTCCGAGGCCGACTACAATGAGCAGTTCTTC; CDR3: CASSEADYNEQFF
size: few; D: .; J: TRBJ1-2; V: TRBV2; DNA: TGTGCCAGCAGTGGTCGACGGAACTATGGCTACACCTTC; CDR3: CASSGRRNYGYTF
size: .; D: TRBD2; J: TRBJ2-1; V: TRBV4-3; DNA: TGCGCCAGCAGCCAAGCTCTCCAACTAGCGGGGGGGAGGGGAATGCAGTTCTTC; CDR3: CASSQALQLAGGRGMQFF
size: .; D: TRBD2; J: TRBJ2-1; V: TRBV20-1; DNA: TGCAGTGCTAGAGACCCGGGACTAGCGGGCTCCTACAATGAGCAGTTCTTC; CDR3: CSARDPGLAGSYNEQFF
size: many; D: .; J: TRBJ2-3; V: TRBV20-1; DNA: TGCAGTGCTAGACTCGGAGGGGATACGCAGTATTTT; CDR3: CSARLGGDTQYF
size: .; D: .; J: TRBJ1-1; V: TRBV18; DNA: TGTGCCAGCTCACCACCTAATGGAGGGAACACTGAAGCTTTCTTT; CDR3: CASSPPNGGNTEAFF
size: many; D: .; J: TRBJ1-2; V: TRBV5-6; DNA: TGTGCCAGCACCGCGGAACGGGACACCTATGGCTACACCTTC; CDR3: CASTAERDTYGYTF
size: few; D: .; J: TRBJ2-1; V: TRBV13; DNA: TGTGCCAGCAGCTTAAGTGGGGGGGCAAAGGGGAATGAGCAGTTCTTC; CDR3: CASSLSGGAKGNEQFF
size: .; D: TRBD2; J: TRBJ2-7; V: TRBV11-3; DNA: TGTGCCAGCAGCTCGTCCTCGGGACTAGCAGATGAGCAGTACTTC; CDR3: CASSSSSGLADEQYF
size: few; D: .; J: TRBJ2-5; V: TRBV12-5; DNA: TGTGCTAGTGGTCCAGGGGGGTCAGAGACCCAGTACTTC; CDR3: CASGPGGSETQYF
size: few; D: TRBD2; J: TRBJ2-5; V: TRBV27; DNA: TGTGCCAGCAGTCCCCTCCAGCGGGGGGGGACACAGGAGACCCAGTACTTC; CDR3: CASSPLQRGGTQETQYF
size: .; D: .; J: TRBJ1-6; V: TRBV28; DNA: TGTGCCAGCAGTTTTTTTGGAACGGGGAAGTCACCCCTCCACTTT; CDR3: CASSFFGTGKSPLHF
size: .; D: .; J: TRBJ1-2; V: TRBV5-1; DNA: TGCGCCAGCAGCTGGGTCACAGGAGCTAACTATGGCTACACCTTC; CDR3: CASSWVTGANYGYTF